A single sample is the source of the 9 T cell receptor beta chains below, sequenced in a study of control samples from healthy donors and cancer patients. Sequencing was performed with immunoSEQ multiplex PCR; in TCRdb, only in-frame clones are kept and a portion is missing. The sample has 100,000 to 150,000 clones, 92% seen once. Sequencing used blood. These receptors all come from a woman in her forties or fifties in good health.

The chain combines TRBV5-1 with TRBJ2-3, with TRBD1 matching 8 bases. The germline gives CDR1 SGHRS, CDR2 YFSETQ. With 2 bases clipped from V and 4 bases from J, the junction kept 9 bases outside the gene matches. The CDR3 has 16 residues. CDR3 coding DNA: TGCGCCAGCAGCTTCCCGAGACAGGGGTTGTCAGATACGCAGTATTTT. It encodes CASSFPRQGLSDTQYF.

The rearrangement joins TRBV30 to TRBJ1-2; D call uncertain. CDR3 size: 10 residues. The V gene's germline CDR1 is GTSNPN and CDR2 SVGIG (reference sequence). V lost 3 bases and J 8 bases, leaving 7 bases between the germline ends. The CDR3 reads CAWRYWGYTF. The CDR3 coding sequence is TGTGCCTGGAGGTATTGGGGCTACACCTTC.

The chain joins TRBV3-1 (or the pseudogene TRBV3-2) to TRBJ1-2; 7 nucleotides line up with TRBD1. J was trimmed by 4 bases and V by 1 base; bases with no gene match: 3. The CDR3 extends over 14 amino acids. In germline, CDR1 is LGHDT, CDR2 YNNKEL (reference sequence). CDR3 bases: TGTGCCAGCAGCCAAGCGGGACAGAGCTATGGCTACACCTTC. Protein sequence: CASSQAGQSYGYTF.

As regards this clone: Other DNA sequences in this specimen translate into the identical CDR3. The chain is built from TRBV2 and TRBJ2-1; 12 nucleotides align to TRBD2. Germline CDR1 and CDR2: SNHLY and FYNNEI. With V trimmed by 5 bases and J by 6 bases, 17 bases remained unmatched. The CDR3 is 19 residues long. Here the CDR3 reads CASSSPTVTSGRGGNEQFF. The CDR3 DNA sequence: TGTGCCAGCAGTTCCCCAACTGTGACTAGCGGGAGAGGAGGCAATGAGCAGTTCTTC.

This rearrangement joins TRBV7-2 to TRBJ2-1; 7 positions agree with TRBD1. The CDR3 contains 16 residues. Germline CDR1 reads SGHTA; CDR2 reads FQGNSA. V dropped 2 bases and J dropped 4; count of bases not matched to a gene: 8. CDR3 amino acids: CASSLLRGPPYNEQFF. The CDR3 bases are TGTGCCAGCAGCTTATTGAGGGGGCCCCCATACAATGAGCAGTTCTTC.

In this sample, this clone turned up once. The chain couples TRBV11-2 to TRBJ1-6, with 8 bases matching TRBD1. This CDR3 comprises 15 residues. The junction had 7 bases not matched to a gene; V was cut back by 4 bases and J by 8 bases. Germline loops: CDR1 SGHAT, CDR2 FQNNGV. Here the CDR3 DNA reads TGTGCCAGCAGCTGGACAGGGCTCGGGGATTCACCCCTCCACTTT. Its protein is CASSWTGLGDSPLHF.

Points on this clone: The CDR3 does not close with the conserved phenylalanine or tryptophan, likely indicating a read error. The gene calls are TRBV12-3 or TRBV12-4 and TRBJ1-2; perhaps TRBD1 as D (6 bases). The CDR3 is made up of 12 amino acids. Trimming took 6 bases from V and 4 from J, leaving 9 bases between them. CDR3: CASSKDSYGYTL. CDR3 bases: TGTGCCAGCAGCAAGGACAGCTATGGCTACACCCTC.

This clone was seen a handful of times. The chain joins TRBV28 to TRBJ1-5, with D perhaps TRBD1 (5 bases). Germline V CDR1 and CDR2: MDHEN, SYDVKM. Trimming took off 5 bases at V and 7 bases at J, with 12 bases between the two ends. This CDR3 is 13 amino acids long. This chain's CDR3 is CASSGAGSQPQHF. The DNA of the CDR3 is TGTGCCAGCAGTGGGGCAGGGAGCCAGCCCCAGCATTTT.

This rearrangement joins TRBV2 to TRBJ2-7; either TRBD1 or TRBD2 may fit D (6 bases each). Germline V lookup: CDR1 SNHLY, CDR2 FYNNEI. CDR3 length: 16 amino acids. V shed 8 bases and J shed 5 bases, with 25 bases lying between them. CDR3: CASGGLGAFPMHEQYF. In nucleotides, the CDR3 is TGTGCCAGCGGAGGGCTGGGGGCCTTTCCTATGCACGAGCAGTACTTC.